This TCR beta chain is drawn from a study of regulatory dendritic cells for organ transplantation. Turning to this clone: Antigen: not known.

Germline V gene sequence: CDR1 SGHTS, CDR2 YDEGEE. The CDR3 consists of 16 residues. V was trimmed by 4 bases and J by 2 bases, leaving 16 bases between them. TCRdb's copy holds only in-frame clones and misses some; the assay was immunoSEQ multiplex PCR. Here the sample spans 25,000 to 35,000 clones, 82% being singletons. CD4+ or CD8+ T cells were sorted as naive CD45RA+ or memory CD45RO+. Study observations and caveats: Resting memory CD8+ T cells held the most alloreactive clonotypes. Alloreactive memory CD8+ T cell pools varied considerably between individuals. Memory CD8+ clonal expansion seemed more limited with regulatory than mature dendritic cells.

The rearrangement joins TRBV5-8 to TRBJ1-5; D remains unclear. This TCR derives from a human donor in good health. Sequencing was performed on naive CD8+ T cells from blood. Subset denoted: CD45RA+ naive T cells. CDR3 nucleotide sequence: TGTGCCAGCAGCGAACGGACGGGATACGGCAATCAGCCCCAGCATTTT. Residues: CASSERTGYGNQPQHF.